Each of the 2 T cell receptor beta chains below was sequenced from the same sample in a study of blood T cell repertoires in COVID-19. The protocol was immunoSEQ multiplex PCR, while the TCRdb copy is restricted to in-frame clones and leaves out a portion. The sample holds around 170,000 clones, about 87% seen once. The sequenced sample consisted of peripheral blood. Receptor source: a woman in her 30s with acute or convalescent COVID-19.

In nucleotides, the CDR3 is TGTGCCAGCAGCTCCACAGGGGCCTCTGGAAACACCATATATTTT. Residues: CASSSTGASGNTIYF. This rearrangement joins TRBV11-2 to TRBJ1-3, with 7 bases lining up with TRBD1. V shed 4 bases and J 0 bases; nucleotides not matched to a gene: 3. CDR3 length: 15 residues. Germline V gene sequence: CDR1 SGHAT, CDR2 FQNNGV.

Only one count was recorded for this clone. This sequence joins TRBV5-1 and TRBJ1-1, with a possible D match to TRBD1 (5 bases). Trimming removed 4 bases from V and 2 bases from J, with 12 bases in between. CDR1 is SGHRS, CDR2 YFSETQ, per germline. This CDR3 comprises 14 residues. The CDR3 DNA sequence: TGCGCCAGCAGCCTCACGGGGGTAAACACTGAAGCTTTCTTT. Translating it yields CASSLTGVNTEAFF.